The clone carrying this T cell receptor (beta chain) has only a few counts. Its antigen is not known. These data are taken from a study of response to subunit inactivated influenza vaccine. Via MiXCR, TCRdb re-called the RT-PCR reads, giving one row per CDR3 protein. The sample has around 490,000 distinct CDR3 sequences, 7.6% seen once. Study-level results: Only a handful of new T cells, the authors suggested, are recruited with each seasonal influenza vaccination.

Germline assignment: CDR1 MGHDK and CDR2 SYGVNS. Trimming took 6 bases from V and 10 from J, leaving 19 bases between them. This CDR3 contains 14 residues. This TCR came from a man aged 50 to 69 who received an inactivated influenza vaccine. The sample here was PBMCs from blood, taken 23 months after vaccination. This chain uses TRBV25-1 with TRBJ2-1, with no clear D. In nucleotides, the CDR3 is TGTGCCAGCAGCCTTACCGGATGGGCAGGCGAGCAGTTCTTC. Translating gives CASSLTGWAGEQFF.